A selection of T cell receptor beta chains follows, all from one sample in a study of blood T cell repertoires in COVID-19. Method: immunoSEQ multiplex PCR; TCRdb's copy keeps in-frame clones and lacks some. The sample consists of 200,000 to 250,000 clones, around 80% of them appearing once. The material sequenced was peripheral blood. These receptors all stem from a human donor in a cohort sampled during active COVID-19. Both conserved end residues are part of each CDR3. The D gene is left open where the match is weak. For some rows the clone size is stated as once, few or many, or as a class when expanded; others skip it.

v_gene	j_gene	d_gene	abundance	CDR3aa	CDR3nt
TRBV12-3/TRBV12-4	TRBJ2-3	TRBD2	.	CASSPSGGTQYF	TGTGCCAGCAGTCCCAGCGGGGGTACGCAGTATTTT
TRBV19	TRBJ1-5	TRBD1	.	CASSIISTGGYNQPQHF	TGTGCCAGTAGTATTATTTCGACAGGGGGCTATAATCAGCCCCAGCATTTT
TRBV7-3	TRBJ2-7	TRBD1	.	CASSDPGTGENEQYF	TGTGCCAGCAGCGACCCCGGGACAGGGGAAAACGAGCAGTACTTC
TRBV6-5	TRBJ1-1	.	.	CASSRGNTEAFF	TGTGCCAGCAGTCGCGGGAACACTGAAGCTTTCTTT
TRBV7-2	TRBJ1-3	.	few	CASMRESGNTIYF	TGTGCCAGCATGCGGGAATCTGGAAACACCATATATTTT
TRBV18	TRBJ2-2	TRBD1	few	CASSPSQGAGELFF	TGTGCCAGCTCACCATCTCAGGGGGCCGGGGAGCTGTTTTTT
TRBV5-1	TRBJ1-5	TRBD1	.	CASRQDRQPQHF	TGCGCCAGCAGACAGGACAGGCAGCCCCAGCATTTT
TRBV9	TRBJ1-1	.	.	CASSRRATANTEAFF	TGTGCCAGCAGCAGAAGGGCGACAGCGAACACTGAAGCTTTCTTT
TRBV7-6	TRBJ2-1	TRBD2	once	CASTLSVAGANNEQFF	TGTGCCAGCACCCTTAGTGTGGCGGGAGCGAACAATGAGCAGTTCTTC
TRBV30	TRBJ1-3	.	.	CASGRDKSGNTIYF	TGTGCCAGCGGCAGGGACAAAAGTGGAAACACCATATATTTT
TRBV19	TRBJ2-1	.	.	CASSTNWRNEQFF	TGTGCCAGTAGTACCAACTGGAGGAATGAGCAGTTCTTC
TRBV6-5	TRBJ1-1	.	.	CASAGNTEAFF	TGTGCCAGTGCGGGGAACACTGAAGCTTTCTTT
TRBV18	TRBJ2-7	.	.	CASSLSVEQYF	TGTGCCAGCTCTCTCTCGGTTGAGCAGTACTTC
TRBV27	TRBJ2-1	.	.	CASYSKPYNEQFF	TGTGCCAGCTATTCAAAGCCCTACAATGAGCAGTTCTTC
TRBV4-2	TRBJ2-7	TRBD2	.	CASSQSVAGGTYEQYF	TGTGCCAGCAGCCAATCGGTAGCGGGGGGAACCTACGAGCAGTACTTC
TRBV5-1	TRBJ2-7	TRBD2	few	CASSSTSGRIYEQYF	TGCGCCAGCAGCTCGACTAGCGGGAGAATCTACGAGCAGTACTTC
TRBV4-1	TRBJ2-1	TRBD1	once	CASSQDNRGNEQFF	TGCGCCAGCAGCCAAGATAACAGGGGTAATGAGCAGTTCTTC
TRBV5-1	TRBJ1-1	.	.	CASSRQGPGTEAFF	TGCGCCAGCAGCCGCCAGGGGCCGGGCACTGAAGCTTTCTTT
TRBV4-3	TRBJ2-5	TRBD1	few	CASSFNTGTGQETQYF	TGCGCCAGCAGCTTCAACACCGGGACAGGCCAAGAGACCCAGTACTTC
TRBV4-1	TRBJ2-7	TRBD2	.	CASSPLGREAKQYF	TGCGCCAGCAGCCCCCTTGGGAGGGAAGCGAAGCAGTACTTC
TRBV2	TRBJ2-7	.	few	CASTLLRDSGQYF	TGTGCCAGCACCCTTCTGCGGGACAGTGGCCAGTACTTC